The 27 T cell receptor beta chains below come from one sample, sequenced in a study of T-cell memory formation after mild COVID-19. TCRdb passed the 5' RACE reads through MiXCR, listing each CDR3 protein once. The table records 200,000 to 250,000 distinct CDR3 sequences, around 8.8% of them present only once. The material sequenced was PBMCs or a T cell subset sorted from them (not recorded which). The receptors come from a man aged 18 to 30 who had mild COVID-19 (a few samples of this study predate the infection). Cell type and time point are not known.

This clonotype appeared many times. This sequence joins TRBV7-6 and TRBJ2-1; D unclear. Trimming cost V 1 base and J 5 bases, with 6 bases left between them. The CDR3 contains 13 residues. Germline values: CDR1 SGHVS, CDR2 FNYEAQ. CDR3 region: CASSLDTDNEQFF. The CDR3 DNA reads TGTGCCAGCAGCTTAGACACCGACAATGAGCAGTTCTTC.

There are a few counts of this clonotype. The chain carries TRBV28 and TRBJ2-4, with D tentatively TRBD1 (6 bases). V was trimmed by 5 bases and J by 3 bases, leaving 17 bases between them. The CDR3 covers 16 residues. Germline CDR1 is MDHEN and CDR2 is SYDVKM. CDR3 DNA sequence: TGTGCCAGCAGTGCTACAGGGTACGGGATCAAAAACATTCAGTACTTC. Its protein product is CASSATGYGIKNIQYF.

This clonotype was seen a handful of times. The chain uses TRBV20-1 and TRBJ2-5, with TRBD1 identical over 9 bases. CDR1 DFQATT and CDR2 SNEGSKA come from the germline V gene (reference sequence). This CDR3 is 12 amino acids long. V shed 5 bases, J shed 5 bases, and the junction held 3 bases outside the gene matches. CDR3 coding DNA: TGCAGTGCTCACAGGGGGCTCGAGACCCAGTACTTC. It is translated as CSAHRGLETQYF.

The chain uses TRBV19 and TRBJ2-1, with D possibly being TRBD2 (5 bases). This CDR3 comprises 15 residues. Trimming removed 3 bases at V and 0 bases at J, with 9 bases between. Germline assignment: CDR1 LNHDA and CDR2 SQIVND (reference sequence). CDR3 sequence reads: CASSIVRGSYNEQFF. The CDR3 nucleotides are TGTGCCAGTAGTATTGTACGGGGCTCCTACAATGAGCAGTTCTTC.

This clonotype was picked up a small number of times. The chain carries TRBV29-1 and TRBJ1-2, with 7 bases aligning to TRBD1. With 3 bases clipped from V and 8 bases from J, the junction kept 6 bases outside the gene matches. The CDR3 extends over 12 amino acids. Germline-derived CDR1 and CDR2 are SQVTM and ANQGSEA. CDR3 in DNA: TGCAGCGTTGAGGGGTCAGGGGGAGGCTACACCTTC. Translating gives CSVEGSGGGYTF.

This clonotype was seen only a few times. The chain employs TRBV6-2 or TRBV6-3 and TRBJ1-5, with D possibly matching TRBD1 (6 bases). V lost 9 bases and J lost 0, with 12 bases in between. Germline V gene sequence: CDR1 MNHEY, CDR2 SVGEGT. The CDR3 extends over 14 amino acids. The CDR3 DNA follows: TGTGCCAGACATGACAGGACTAGCAATCAGCCCCAGCATTTT. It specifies CARHDRTSNQPQHF.

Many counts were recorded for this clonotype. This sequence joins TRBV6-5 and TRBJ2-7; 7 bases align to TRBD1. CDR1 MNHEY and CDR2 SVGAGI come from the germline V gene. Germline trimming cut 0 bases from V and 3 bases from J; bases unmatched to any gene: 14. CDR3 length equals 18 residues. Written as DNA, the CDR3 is TGTGCCAGCAGTTACTCTGGGAGTTACAGGGGCGGAAGCTACGAGCAGTACGTC. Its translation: CASSYSGSYRGGSYEQYV.

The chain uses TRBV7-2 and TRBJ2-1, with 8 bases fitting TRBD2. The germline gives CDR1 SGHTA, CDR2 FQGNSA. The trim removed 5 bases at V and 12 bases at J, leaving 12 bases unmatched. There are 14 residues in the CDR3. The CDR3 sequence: CASSRTSSEVRQFF. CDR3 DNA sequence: TGTGCCAGCAGCCGGACTAGCTCCGAGGTGCGGCAGTTCTTC.

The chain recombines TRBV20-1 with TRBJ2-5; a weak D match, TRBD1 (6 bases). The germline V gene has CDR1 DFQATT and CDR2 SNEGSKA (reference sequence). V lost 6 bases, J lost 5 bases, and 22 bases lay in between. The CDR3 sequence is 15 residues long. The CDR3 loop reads CSADPDGGSGETQYF. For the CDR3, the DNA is TGCAGTGCGGACCCAGATGGGGGCTCGGGGGAGACCCAGTACTTC.

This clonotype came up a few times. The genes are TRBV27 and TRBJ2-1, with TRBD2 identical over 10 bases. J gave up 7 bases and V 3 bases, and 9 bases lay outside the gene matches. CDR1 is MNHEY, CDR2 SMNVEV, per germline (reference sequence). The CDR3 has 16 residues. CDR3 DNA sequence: TGTGCCAGCAGTTTGGCTAGCGGGGGCCTAAGGAATGAGCAGTTCTTC. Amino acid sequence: CASSLASGGLRNEQFF.

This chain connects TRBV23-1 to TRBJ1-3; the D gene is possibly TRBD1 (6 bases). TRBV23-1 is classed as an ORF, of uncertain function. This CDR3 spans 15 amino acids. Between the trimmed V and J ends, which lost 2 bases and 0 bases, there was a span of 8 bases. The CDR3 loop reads CASSQLGGSGNTIYF. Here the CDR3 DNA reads TGCGCCAGCAGTCAACTAGGGGGCTCTGGAAACACCATATATTTT.

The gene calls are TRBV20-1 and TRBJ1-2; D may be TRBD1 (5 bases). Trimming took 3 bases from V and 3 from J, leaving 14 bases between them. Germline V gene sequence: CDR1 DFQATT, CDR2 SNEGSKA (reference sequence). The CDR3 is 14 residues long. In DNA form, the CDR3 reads TGCAGTGCTAGGCGCCAGGGAAGGGACTATGGCTACACCTTC. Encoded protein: CSARRQGRDYGYTF.

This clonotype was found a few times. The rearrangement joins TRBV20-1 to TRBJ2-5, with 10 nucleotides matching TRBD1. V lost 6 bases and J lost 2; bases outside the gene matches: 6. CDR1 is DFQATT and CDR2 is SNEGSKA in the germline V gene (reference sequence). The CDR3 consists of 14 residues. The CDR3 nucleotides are TGCAGTGCCATGACGGGACAGGGGCAAGAGACCCAGTACTTC. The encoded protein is CSAMTGQGQETQYF.

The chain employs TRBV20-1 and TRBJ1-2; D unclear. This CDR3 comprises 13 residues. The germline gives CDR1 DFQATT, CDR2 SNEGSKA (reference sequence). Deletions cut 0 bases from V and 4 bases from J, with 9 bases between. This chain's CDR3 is CSAREFDGYGYTF. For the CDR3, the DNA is TGCAGTGCTAGAGAGTTTGACGGCTATGGCTACACCTTC.

The CDR3 sequence: CASRPDRGRRAFF. In DNA, the CDR3 is TGTGCCAGCAGACCGGACAGGGGCCGGAGAGCTTTCTTT. The chain links TRBV6-5 to TRBJ1-1; 9 bases align to TRBD1. V lost 6 bases and J lost 10; bases outside the gene matches: 9. The V gene's germline CDR1 is MNHEY and CDR2 SVGAGI. The CDR3 contains 13 residues.

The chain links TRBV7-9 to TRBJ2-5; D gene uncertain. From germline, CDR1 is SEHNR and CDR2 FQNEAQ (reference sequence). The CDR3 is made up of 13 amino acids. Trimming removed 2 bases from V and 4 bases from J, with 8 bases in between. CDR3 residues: CASSLLTGETQYF. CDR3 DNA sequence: TGTGCCAGCAGCTTACTGACTGGAGAGACCCAGTACTTC.

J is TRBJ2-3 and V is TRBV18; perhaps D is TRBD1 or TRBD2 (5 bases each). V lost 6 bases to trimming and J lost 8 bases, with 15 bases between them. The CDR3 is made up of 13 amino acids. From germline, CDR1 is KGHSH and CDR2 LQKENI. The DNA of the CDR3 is TGTGCCAGCTCCCCCACGGGGCGCGGTACGCAGTATTTT. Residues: CASSPTGRGTQYF.

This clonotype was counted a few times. CDR3 in DNA: TGTGCCGACCCCCGGGGGGCTTACGTTCAGCCCCAGCATTTT. Translated, it gives CADPRGAYVQPQHF. The J gene is TRBJ1-5, the V gene TRBV7-3; a possible D gene is TRBD1 (6 bases). This CDR3 contains 14 residues. Deletions cut 11 bases from V and 6 bases from J, with 20 bases between. Germline CDR1 reads SGHTA; CDR2 reads FQGTGA.

The CDR3 loop is CASSTTGVETEAFF. The CDR3 coding sequence is TGTGCCAGCAGCACCACAGGGGTGGAAACTGAAGCTTTCTTT. The chain uses TRBV7-3 and TRBJ1-1; 7 bases match TRBD1. The CDR3 sequence is 14 residues long. Trimming removed 5 bases from V and 5 bases from J; junction bases left unmatched: 8. Germline loops: CDR1 SGHTA, CDR2 FQGTGA.

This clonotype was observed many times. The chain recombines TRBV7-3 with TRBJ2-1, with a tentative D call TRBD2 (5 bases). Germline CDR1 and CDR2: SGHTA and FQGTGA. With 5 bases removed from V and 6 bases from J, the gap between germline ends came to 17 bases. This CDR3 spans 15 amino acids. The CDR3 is CASSANSDSINEQFF. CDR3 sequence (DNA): TGTGCCAGCAGCGCAAATTCGGACTCAATCAATGAGCAGTTCTTC.

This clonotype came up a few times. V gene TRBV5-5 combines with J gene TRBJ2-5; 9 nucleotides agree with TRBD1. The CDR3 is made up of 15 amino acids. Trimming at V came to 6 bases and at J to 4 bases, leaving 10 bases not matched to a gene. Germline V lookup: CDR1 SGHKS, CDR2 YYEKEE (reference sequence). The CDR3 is CASTETTGGTETQYF. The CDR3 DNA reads TGTGCCAGCACCGAAACGACAGGGGGGACAGAGACCCAGTACTTC. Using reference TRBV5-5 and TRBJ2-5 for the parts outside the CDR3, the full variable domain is DAGVTQSPTHLIKTRGQQVTLRCSPISGHKSVSWYQQVLGQGPQFIFQYYEKEERGRGNFPDRFSARQFPNYSSELNVNALLLGDSALYLCASTETTGGTETQYFGPGTRLLVL.

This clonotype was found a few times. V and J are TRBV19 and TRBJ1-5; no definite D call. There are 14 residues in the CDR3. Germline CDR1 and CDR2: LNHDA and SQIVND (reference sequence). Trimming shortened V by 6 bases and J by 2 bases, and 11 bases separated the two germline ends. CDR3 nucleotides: TGTGCCAGTAGACACGGGTTTGGCAATCAGCCCCAGCATTTT. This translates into CASRHGFGNQPQHF. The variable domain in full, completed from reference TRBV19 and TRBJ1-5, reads DGGITQSPKYLFRKEGQNVTLSCEQNLNHDAMYWYRQDPGQGLRLIYYSQIVNDFQKGDIAEGYSVSREKKESFPLTVTSAQKNPTAFYLCASRHGFGNQPQHFGDGTRLSIL.

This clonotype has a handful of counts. The CDR3 DNA reads as TGTGCCAGCAGCCAAGATTGGGGGCGAACTAATGAAAAACTGTTTTTT. Amino acid sequence: CASSQDWGRTNEKLFF. V and J are TRBV4-2 and TRBJ1-4, with D possibly matching TRBD1 (6 bases). The CDR3 sequence is 16 residues long. Germline CDR1 and CDR2: LGHNA and YNFKEQ. The V gene lost 0 bases and the J gene lost 1 base, with 9 bases spanning the gap.

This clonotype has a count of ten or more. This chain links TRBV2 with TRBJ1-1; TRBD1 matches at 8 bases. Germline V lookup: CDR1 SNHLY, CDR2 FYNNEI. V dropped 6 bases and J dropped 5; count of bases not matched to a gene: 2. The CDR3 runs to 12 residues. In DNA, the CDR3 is TGTGCCAGCAGCAGGGGGCGAACTGAAGCTTTCTTT. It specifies CASSRGRTEAFF.

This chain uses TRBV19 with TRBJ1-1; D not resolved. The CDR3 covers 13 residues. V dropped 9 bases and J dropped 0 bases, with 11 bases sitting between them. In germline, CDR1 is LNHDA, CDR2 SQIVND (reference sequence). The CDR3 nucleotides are TGTGCCAGCAGAGTGGATGTGAACACTGAAGCTTTCTTT. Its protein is CASRVDVNTEAFF.

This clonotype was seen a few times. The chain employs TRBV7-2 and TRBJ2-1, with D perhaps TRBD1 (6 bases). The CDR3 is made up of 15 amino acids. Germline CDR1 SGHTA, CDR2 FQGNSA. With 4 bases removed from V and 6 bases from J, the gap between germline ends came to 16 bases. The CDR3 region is CASSSTGTWVNEQFF. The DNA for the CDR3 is TGTGCCAGCAGCTCCACCGGGACATGGGTCAATGAGCAGTTCTTC.

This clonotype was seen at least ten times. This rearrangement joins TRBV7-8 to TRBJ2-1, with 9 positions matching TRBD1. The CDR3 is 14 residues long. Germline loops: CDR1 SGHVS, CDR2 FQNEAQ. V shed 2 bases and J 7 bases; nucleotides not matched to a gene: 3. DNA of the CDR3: TGTGCCAGCAGCTTATACAGGGGGCAGAATGAGCAGTTCTTC. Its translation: CASSLYRGQNEQFF. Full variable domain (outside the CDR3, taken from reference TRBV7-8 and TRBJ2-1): GAGVSQSPRYKVAKRGQDVALRCDPISGHVSLFWYQQALGQGPEFLTYFQNEAQLDKSGLPSDRFFAERPEGSVSTLKIQRTQQEDSAVYLCASSLYRGQNEQFFGPGTRLTVL.